This TCR beta chain originates from a study of CD8+CD57+ T cells in acquired aplastic anemia. Researchers used genomic DNA as the template to profile TCR beta VDJ and CDR3. TCRdb processed the reads anew with MiXCR; each CDR3 protein has one entry. The sample contains about 200,000 distinct CDR3 sequences, 65% of which appear only once. Patients chosen for sequencing had CD8+CD57+ cells that had expanded, as shown by flow cytometry. This clonotype was obtained from a human donor with aplastic anemia. The sample was sorted CD4+, CD8+, or CD8+CD57+ T cells (not recorded which) from PBMCs.

CDR3 sequence (DNA): TGTGCCAGTACATACCGGACAGGGGGGAATTCACCCCTCCACTTT. Translation: CASTYRTGGNSPLHF. The rearrangement uses TRBV19 and TRBJ1-6, with 10 bases fitting TRBD1. The CDR3 length is 15 residues. With 7 bases clipped from V and 7 bases from J, the junction kept 7 bases outside the gene matches. Per the germline V gene, CDR1 is LNHDA and CDR2 is SQIVND (reference sequence).